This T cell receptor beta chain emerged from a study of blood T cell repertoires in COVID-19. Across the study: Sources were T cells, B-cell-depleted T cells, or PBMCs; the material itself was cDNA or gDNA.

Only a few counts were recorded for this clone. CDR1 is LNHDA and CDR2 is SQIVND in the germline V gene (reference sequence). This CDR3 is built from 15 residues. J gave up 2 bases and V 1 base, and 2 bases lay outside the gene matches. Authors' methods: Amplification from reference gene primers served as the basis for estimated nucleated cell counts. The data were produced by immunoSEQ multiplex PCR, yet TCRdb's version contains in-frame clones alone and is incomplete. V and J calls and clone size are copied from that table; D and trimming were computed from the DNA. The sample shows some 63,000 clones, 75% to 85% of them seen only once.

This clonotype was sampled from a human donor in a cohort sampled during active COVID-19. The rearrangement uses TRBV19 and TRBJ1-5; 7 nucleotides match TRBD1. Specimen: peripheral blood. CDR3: CASSIVQGGNQPQHF. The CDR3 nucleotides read TGTGCCAGTAGTATAGTTCAGGGGGGCAATCAGCCCCAGCATTTT.